Below, 20 T cell receptor beta chains from the same sample are listed, as sequenced in a study of blood T cell repertoires in COVID-19. Assay: immunoSEQ multiplex PCR; the TCRdb copy retains only in-frame clones and omits some. Seen here are more than 25,000 clones, 90% observed once, and the top ten hold roughly 8%. The material sequenced was peripheral blood. Receptors originate from a man between 65 and 85 years old with active or convalescent COVID-19.

The J gene is TRBJ1-1, the V gene TRBV5-8; no clear D. The germline V gene has CDR1 SGHTS and CDR2 YDEGEE. The CDR3 runs 13 residues. V lost 0 bases and J lost 8, with 11 bases in between. The CDR3 region has the DNA TGTGCCAGCAGCTTGGACCAAAAGAGCGAAGCTTTCTTT. It is translated as CASSLDQKSEAFF.

The J gene is TRBJ1-3, the V gene TRBV5-6, with D possibly matching TRBD1 (5 bases). CDR3 length: 15 amino acids. V dropped 2 bases and J dropped 0 bases, with 9 bases sitting between them. Germline V gives CDR1 SGHDT, CDR2 YYEEEE. The CDR3 region has the DNA TGTGCCAGCAGCTTCCACAGGAGCTCTGGAAACACCATATATTTT. Translated, it gives CASSFHRSSGNTIYF.

This clone was picked up a small number of times. The chain has TRBV5-5 and TRBJ2-3, with 9 bases identical to TRBD1. CDR1 is SGHKS, CDR2 YYEKEE, per germline (reference sequence). This CDR3 has 16 residues. With 2 bases clipped from V and 4 bases from J, the junction kept 8 bases outside the gene matches. CDR3 bases: TGTGCCAGCAGCTTTGGGACAGGGAGCCGCCCAGATACGCAGTATTTT. This codes for CASSFGTGSRPDTQYF.

The chain recombines TRBV12-3 or TRBV12-4 with TRBJ1-6; D is unresolved. The CDR3 loop spans 13 amino acids. Trimming stripped 5 bases from V and 7 bases from J, with 9 bases between. The CDR3 region is CASSRPGNSPLHF. The CDR3 bases are TGTGCCAGCAGTCGTCCAGGAAATTCACCCCTCCACTTT.

The CDR3 nucleotides read TGTGCCAGCAGTTACTCGTACAGGGAAGGCACAGATACGCAGTATTTT. It is translated as CASSYSYREGTDTQYF. This chain uses TRBV6-2 or TRBV6-3 with TRBJ2-3; maybe TRBD1 (6 bases). Germline CDR1 and CDR2: MNHEY and SVGEGT. CDR3 length: 16 residues. V lost 0 bases and J 1 base, leaving 11 bases between the germline ends.

The rearrangement links TRBV5-8 to TRBJ2-1, with 10 bases identical to TRBD2. The CDR3 has 15 residues. The V and J ends lost 6 bases and 10 bases, in that order; junction bases with no gene match: 13. CDR1 and CDR2 from the germline V gene are SGHTS and YDEGEE. CDR3 region: CASIPGLARLGEQFF. The CDR3 bases are TGTGCCAGCATCCCGGGACTAGCGCGTCTCGGGGAGCAGTTCTTC.

The chain recombines TRBV7-2 with TRBJ2-7; D perhaps matches TRBD2 (6 bases). V gave up 5 bases and J gave up 1 base, with 15 bases separating them. The germline V gene has CDR1 SGHTA and CDR2 FQGNSA. This CDR3 contains 15 residues. CDR3 sequence (DNA): TGTGCCAGCAGCCCCAGCTGGGGGGTTTCCTACGAGCAGTACTTC. This translates into CASSPSWGVSYEQYF.

The chain has TRBV29-1 and TRBJ1-2; weak D call: TRBD1 (6 bases). V dropped 4 bases and J dropped 4 bases, with 13 bases sitting between them. CDR3 length equals 13 residues. Germline V CDR1 and CDR2: SQVTM, ANQGSEA. The CDR3 reads CSVGVDSIYGYTF. CDR3 coding DNA: TGCAGCGTTGGGGTGGACAGCATCTATGGCTACACCTTC.

V and J are TRBV19 and TRBJ2-5, with 11 bases that match TRBD2. The CDR3 totals 13 residues. The junction had 0 bases not matched to a gene; V was cut back by 6 bases and J by 3 bases. The germline gives CDR1 LNHDA, CDR2 SQIVND (reference sequence). CDR3 residues: CASRTSGEETQYF. The DNA of the CDR3 is TGTGCCAGTAGGACTAGCGGGGAAGAGACCCAGTACTTC.

This chain connects TRBV6-5 to TRBJ2-1; the D gene is possibly TRBD1 (6 bases). The CDR3 runs to 15 residues. Trimming took 4 bases from V and 2 from J, leaving 12 bases between them. Germline V gene data show CDR1 as MNHEY and CDR2 as SVGAGI. The CDR3 DNA reads as TGTGCCAGCAGTTTGGACAGTATGCCCTACAATGAGCAGTTCTTC. Translating gives CASSLDSMPYNEQFF.

This chain joins TRBV19 and TRBJ2-5; D not certain. The CDR3 is made up of 14 amino acids. V shed 0 bases and J shed 3 bases, with 8 bases lying between them. Germline V gene sequence: CDR1 LNHDA, CDR2 SQIVND (reference sequence). Here the CDR3 reads CASSIDPAEETQYF. The CDR3 DNA is TGTGCCAGTAGTATAGATCCCGCGGAAGAGACCCAGTACTTC.

This chain links TRBV27 with TRBJ2-7; 9 positions agree with TRBD1. The CDR3 is 15 residues long. V gave up 3 bases and J gave up 5 bases; unmatched junction bases: 8. Germline values: CDR1 MNHEY, CDR2 SMNVEV (reference sequence). The DNA of the CDR3 is TGTGCCAGCAGTTTCCAACAGGGGGCCAACCACGAGCAGTACTTC. It specifies CASSFQQGANHEQYF.

V usage is TRBV7-3 and J usage is TRBJ2-5, with a weak D call TRBD2 (5 bases). Trimming pared 5 bases from V and 4 bases from J, leaving 17 bases between. CDR1 is SGHTA and CDR2 is FQGTGA in the germline V gene. The CDR3 is 15 residues long. For the CDR3, the DNA is TGTGCCAGCAGCCCAAGCCCAGGCGCGGGAGAGACCCAGTACTTC. It is translated as CASSPSPGAGETQYF. Full variable domain (outside the CDR3, taken from reference TRBV7-3 and TRBJ2-5): GAGVSQTPSNKVTEKGKYVELRCDPISGHTALYWYRQSLGQGPEFLIYFQGTGAADDSGLPNDRFFAVRPEGSVSTLKIQRTERGDSAVYLCASSPSPGAGETQYFGPGTRLLVL.

V is TRBV19 and J is TRBJ1-5; TRBD1 agrees at 8 bases. CDR1 and CDR2 (germline): LNHDA, SQIVND (reference sequence). The V gene end was trimmed by 6 bases and the J gene end by 3 bases; junction bases not matched to a gene: 7. The CDR3 extends over 15 amino acids. The CDR3 spells CASRTDRAFNQPQHF. CDR3 DNA sequence: TGTGCCAGTAGGACGGACAGGGCCTTCAATCAGCCCCAGCATTTT.

The chain has TRBV5-1 and TRBJ2-6; D is possibly TRBD1 (7 bases). Germline V gives CDR1 SGHRS, CDR2 YFSETQ. Trimming stripped 6 bases from V and 2 bases from J, with 15 bases between. The CDR3 is 16 amino acids. The CDR3 reads CASIGGGVAGANVLTF. The DNA of the CDR3 is TGCGCCAGCATAGGAGGGGGCGTTGCTGGGGCCAACGTCCTGACTTTC.

CDR3 DNA sequence: TGTGCCAGCACCCTAGGAGACAGGGGTGCTTCACCCCTCCACTTT. Translating it yields CASTLGDRGASPLHF. The V call is TRBV7-9, the J call TRBJ1-6, with 8 bases that match TRBD1. The CDR3 is 15 residues long. The V segment lost 7 bases and the J segment 9 bases; nucleotides outside the gene matches: 11. The germline V gene has CDR1 SEHNR and CDR2 FQNEAQ (reference sequence). Looking up the rest from reference TRBV7-9 and TRBJ1-6 gives the full variable domain: DTGVSQNPRHKITKRGQNVTFRCDPISEHNRLYWYRQTLGQGPEFLTYFQNEAQLEKSRLLSDRFSAERPKGSFSTLEIQRTEQGDSAMYLCASTLGDRGASPLHFGNGTRLTVT.

This clone occurred once. This chain uses TRBV19 with TRBJ2-7; 10 bases are a match to TRBD2. This CDR3 region has 14 residues. Germline loops: CDR1 LNHDA, CDR2 SQIVND (reference sequence). Germline trimming cut 3 bases from V and 5 bases from J; bases unmatched to any gene: 4. CDR3 loop: CASSITGTSDEQYV. The DNA for the CDR3 is TGTGCCAGTAGTATCACCGGGACTAGCGACGAGCAGTACGTC.

J is TRBJ1-4 and V is TRBV7-9; tentatively, D is TRBD1 (5 bases). CDR1 is SEHNR, CDR2 FQNEAQ, per germline (reference sequence). This CDR3 region has 15 residues. The germline V and J ends were trimmed by 5 bases and 8 bases, with 18 bases remaining between them. CDR3: CASSNDRTLREKLFF. DNA of the CDR3: TGTGCCAGCAGCAACGACAGAACCTTGAGGGAAAAACTGTTTTTT.

This chain joins TRBV18 and TRBJ1-1, with a possible D match to TRBD1 (5 bases). Trimming removed 3 bases at V and 4 bases at J, with 12 bases between. The CDR3 sequence is 14 residues long. In germline, CDR1 is KGHSH, CDR2 LQKENI. CDR3 coding DNA: TGTGCCAGCTCACCGATGGGGGAGGGCACTGAAGCTTTCTTT. It is translated as CASSPMGEGTEAFF.

This clone has a single count. The V gene is TRBV12-3 or TRBV12-4, the J gene TRBJ1-5; D call uncertain. The CDR3 is 13 residues long. V lost 6 bases and J 0 bases, leaving 6 bases between the germline ends. CDR3 coding DNA: TGTGCCAGCAGAGCTTATAGCAATCAGCCCCAGCATTTT. Residues: CASRAYSNQPQHF.